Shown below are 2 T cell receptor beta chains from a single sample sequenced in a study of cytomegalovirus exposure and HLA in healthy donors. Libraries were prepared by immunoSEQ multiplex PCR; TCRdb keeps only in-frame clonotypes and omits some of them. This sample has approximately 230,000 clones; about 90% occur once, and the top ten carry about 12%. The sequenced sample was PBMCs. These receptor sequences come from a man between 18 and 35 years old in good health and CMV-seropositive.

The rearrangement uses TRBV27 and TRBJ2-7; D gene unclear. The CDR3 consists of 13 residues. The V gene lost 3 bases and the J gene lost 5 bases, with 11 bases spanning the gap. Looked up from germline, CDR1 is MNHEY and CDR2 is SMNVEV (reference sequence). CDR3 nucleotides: TGTGCCAGCAGTTTCAGTTCGGGCCACGAGCAGTACTTC. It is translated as CASSFSSGHEQYF.

CDR3 DNA sequence: TGTGCTAGTGGTTTGGTAATCGGTACCACAGATACGCAGTATTTT. It specifies CASGLVIGTTDTQYF. This chain joins TRBV12-5 and TRBJ2-3; no clear D. The CDR3 runs 15 residues. Germline values: CDR1 LGHNT, CDR2 FRNRAP. The V gene lost 0 bases and the J gene lost 2 bases, with 9 bases spanning the gap.